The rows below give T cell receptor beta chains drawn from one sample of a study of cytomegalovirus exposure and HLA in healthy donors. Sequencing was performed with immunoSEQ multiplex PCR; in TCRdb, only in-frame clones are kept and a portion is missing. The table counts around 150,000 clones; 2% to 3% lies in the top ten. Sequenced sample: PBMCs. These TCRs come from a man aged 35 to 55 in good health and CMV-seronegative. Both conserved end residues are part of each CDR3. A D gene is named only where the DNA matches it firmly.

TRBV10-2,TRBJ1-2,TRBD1,CASSELEQGYGYTF,TGCGCCAGCAGTGAACTTGAACAGGGGTATGGCTACACCTTC
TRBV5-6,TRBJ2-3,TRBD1,CASSWGTGGRDTQYF,TGTGCCAGCAGCTGGGGGACAGGGGGGCGGGATACGCAGTATTTT
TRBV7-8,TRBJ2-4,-,CASSPGELAKNIQYF,TGTGCCAGCAGCCCTGGGGAGCTAGCCAAAAACATTCAGTACTTC
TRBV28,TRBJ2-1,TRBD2,CASSSSGGGNEQFF,TGTGCCAGCAGTTCTAGCGGGGGGGGCAATGAGCAGTTCTTC
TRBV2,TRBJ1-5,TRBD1,CASSERQGSQHF,TGTGCCAGCAGTGAACGACAGGGTTCCCAGCATTTT
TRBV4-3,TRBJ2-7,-,CASSQEGWAGAYEQYF,TGCGCCAGCAGCCAAGAAGGTTGGGCAGGGGCCTACGAGCAGTACTTC
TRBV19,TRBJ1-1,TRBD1,CASSIRQGVGEAFF,TGTGCCAGTAGTATCCGACAGGGAGTGGGTGAAGCTTTCTTT
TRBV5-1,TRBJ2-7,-,CASSLATGAYEQYF,TGCGCCAGCAGCTTGGCGACAGGAGCCTACGAGCAGTACTTC
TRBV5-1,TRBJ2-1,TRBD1,CASSLRTGGRYNEQFF,TGCGCCAGCAGCTTGCGGACAGGGGGTCGCTACAATGAGCAGTTCTTC
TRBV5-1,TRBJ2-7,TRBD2,CASSLAVGRGTYEQYF,TGCGCCAGCAGCTTGGCCGTGGGGCGGGGGACCTACGAGCAGTACTTC
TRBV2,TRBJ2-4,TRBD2,CASSKGLAGGLGKNIQYF,TGTGCCAGCAGCAAGGGACTAGCGGGGGGGCTGGGCAAAAACATTCAGTACTTC
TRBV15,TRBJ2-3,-,CATSRAADTQYF,TGTGCCACCAGCAGAGCCGCAGATACGCAGTATTTT
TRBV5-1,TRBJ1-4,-,CASRAEGTTNEKLFF,TGCGCCAGCAGAGCGGAGGGAACAACTAATGAAAAACTGTTTTTT
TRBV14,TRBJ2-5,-,CASSHFQETQYF,TGTGCCAGCAGCCACTTCCAAGAGACCCAGTACTTC
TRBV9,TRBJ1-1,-,CASSAETGVNTEAFF,TGTGCCAGCAGCGCCGAGACAGGTGTGAACACTGAAGCTTTCTTT
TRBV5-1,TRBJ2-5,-,CASSAPPGQETQYF,TGCGCCAGCAGCGCCCCCCCGGGCCAAGAGACCCAGTACTTC
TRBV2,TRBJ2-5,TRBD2,CASRSTSGAQETQYF,TGTGCCAGCAGGTCTACTAGCGGGGCCCAAGAGACCCAGTACTTC
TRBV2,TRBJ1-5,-,CASTGGSTYQPQHF,TGTGCCAGCACGGGTGGGTCAACCTATCAGCCCCAGCATTTT
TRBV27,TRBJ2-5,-,CASSIYGSQETQYF,TGTGCCAGCAGCATTTACGGGAGCCAAGAGACCCAGTACTTC
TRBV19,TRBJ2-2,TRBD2,CASSQGLGANTGELFF,TGTGCCAGTAGTCAGGGACTAGGGGCGAACACCGGGGAGCTGTTTTTT
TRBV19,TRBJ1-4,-,CASSNREREKLFF,TGTGCCAGTAGTAACCGGGAGAGAGAAAAACTGTTTTTT
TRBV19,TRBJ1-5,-,CASSIGPRQANQPQHF,TGTGCCAGTAGTATAGGGCCTCGACAGGCCAATCAGCCCCAGCATTTT
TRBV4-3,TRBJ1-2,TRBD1,CASSQQGAVYGYTF,TGCGCCAGCAGCCAGCAGGGGGCCGTCTATGGCTACACCTTC
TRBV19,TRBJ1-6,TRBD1,CASSLGQGVGSPLHF,TGTGCCAGTAGTTTGGGACAGGGTGTTGGTTCACCCCTCCACTTT
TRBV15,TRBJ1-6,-,CATSRVQGTWAFSSYNSPLHF,TGTGCCACCAGCAGAGTCCAAGGGACTTGGGCCTTTAGCTCCTATAATTCACCCCTCCACTTT
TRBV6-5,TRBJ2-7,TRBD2,CASSYRIGGTYEQYF,TGTGCCAGCAGTTATAGGATCGGGGGGACCTACGAGCAGTACTTC
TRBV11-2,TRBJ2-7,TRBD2,CASSLDLTSGGHTYEQYF,TGTGCCAGCAGCTTAGATCTAACTAGCGGGGGACATACCTACGAGCAGTACTTC
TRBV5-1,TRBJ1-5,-,CASSLAPGNQPQHF,TGCGCCAGCAGCTTGGCGCCAGGGAATCAGCCCCAGCATTTT
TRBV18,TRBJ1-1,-,CASSPDGSGEAFF,TGTGCCAGCTCCCCGGACGGCTCAGGGGAAGCTTTCTTT
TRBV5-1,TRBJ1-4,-,CASRLAGWGQTNEKLFF,TGCGCCAGCAGGTTGGCAGGTTGGGGGCAAACTAATGAAAAACTGTTTTTT
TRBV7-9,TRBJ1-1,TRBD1,CASSLGAGTGEGFF,TGTGCCAGCAGCCTCGGGGCTGGGACAGGGGAAGGTTTCTTT
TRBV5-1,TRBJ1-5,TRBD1,CASSTGQGASQPQHF,TGCGCCAGCAGCACTGGACAGGGGGCTAGTCAGCCCCAGCATTTT
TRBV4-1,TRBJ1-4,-,CASSHYATNEKLFF,TGCGCCAGCAGCCATTATGCAACTAATGAAAAACTGTTTTTT
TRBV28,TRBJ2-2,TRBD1,CASSLTGETGELFF,TGTGCCAGCAGTTTGACAGGGGAGACCGGGGAGCTGTTTTTT
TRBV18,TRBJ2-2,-,CASSLHLAGELFF,TGTGCCAGCTCACTACATCTGGCAGGGGAGCTGTTTTTT
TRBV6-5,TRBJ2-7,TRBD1,CASSLLPGQESYEQYF,TGTGCCAGCAGTTTGCTACCGGGACAGGAGTCCTACGAGCAGTACTTC
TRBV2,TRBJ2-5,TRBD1,CASSADRNQETQYF,TGTGCCAGCAGTGCGGACAGGAACCAAGAGACCCAGTACTTC
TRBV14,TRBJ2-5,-,CASSQDLAGGTVEEAQYF,TGTGCCAGCAGCCAAGATTTGGCCGGCGGGACAGTAGAAGAGGCCCAGTACTTC
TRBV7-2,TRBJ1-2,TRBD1,CASSLRTGGADGYTF,TGTGCCAGCAGCCTCAGGACAGGGGGCGCGGATGGCTACACCTTC
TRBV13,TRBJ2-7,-,CASSRQRVQYEQYF,TGTGCCAGCAGCCGCCAACGGGTCCAGTACGAGCAGTACTTC
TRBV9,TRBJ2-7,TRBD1,CASSASGTGSYEQYF,TGTGCCAGCAGCGCGTCCGGGACAGGCTCCTACGAGCAGTACTTC
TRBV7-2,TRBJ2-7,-,CASSQMTASYEQYF,TGTGCCAGCAGCCAAATGACAGCCTCCTACGAGCAGTACTTC
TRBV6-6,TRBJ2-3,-,CASSYSARTDTQYF,TGTGCCAGCAGTTACTCGGCTCGCACAGATACGCAGTATTTT
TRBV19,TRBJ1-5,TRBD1,CASSPRTGKSPSNQPQHF,TGTGCCAGTAGTCCCCGGACAGGGAAATCCCCCAGCAATCAGCCCCAGCATTTT
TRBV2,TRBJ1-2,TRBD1,CASSGQGVVGYTF,TGTGCCAGCAGTGGACAGGGGGTGGTAGGCTACACCTTC
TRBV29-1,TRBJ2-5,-,CSAGGTPLETQYF,TGCAGCGCTGGCGGGACGCCGCTAGAGACCCAGTACTTC
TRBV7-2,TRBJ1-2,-,CASSLPVPHNYGYTF,TGTGCCAGCAGCTTACCGGTCCCCCATAACTATGGCTACACCTTC